One sample yielded the 30 T cell receptor beta chains listed below, sequenced in a study of regulatory T cells in long-lasting Graves disease. Specified time point: newly diagnosed GD, antithyroid drugs for less than 3 months. The TCR library was made from RNA that had been extracted from PBMCs in TRIzol. In building TCR beta libraries, iRepertoire HTBI primers were used together with Arm-PCR of CDR3 regions. TCRdb processed the multiplex PCR reads anew with MiXCR; each CDR3 protein has one entry. The profile shows about 350,000 distinct CDR3 sequences, about 16% of them singletons. Another study also made use of these data, one on T cells in Graves' hyperthyroidism and ophthalmopathy.

The sample was peripheral blood mononuclear cells (PBMCs), taken at new diagnosis, from a patient treated with antithyroid drugs. These receptors originate from a woman aged 18-29 years with Graves disease.

A word on this clonotype: This may come from a read error, since a much larger clone is one base off. As DNA, the CDR3 is TGTGCCGGCAGCGTAGACCTGGGCTCCTACAATGAGCAGTTCTTC. This gives the protein CAGSVDLGSYNEQFF. The chain carries TRBV9 and TRBJ2-1, with D hard to call. The CDR3 runs to 15 residues. Germline assignment: CDR1 SGDLS and CDR2 YYNGEE.

This clonotype was recorded many times. V and J are TRBV28 and TRBJ2-7; TRBD2 matches 7 bases. Germline CDR1 MDHEN, CDR2 SYDVKM. The CDR3 length is 14 residues. The CDR3 bases are TGTGCTGCTCGGCTTAGTGCGGGAGCGTCCGAGCAGTACTTC. It yields the protein CAARLSAGASEQYF. The variable domain in full, with the rest retrieved from reference TRBV28 and TRBJ2-7, is DVKVTQSSRYLVKRTGEKVFLECVQDMDHENMFWYRQDPGLGLRLIYFSYDVKMKEKGDIPEGYSVSREKKERFSLILESASTNQTSMYLCAARLSAGASEQYFGPGTRLTVT.

This clonotype was seen ten or more times. This chain connects TRBV11-2 to TRBJ2-5, with D unclear. V was shortened by 6 bases and J by 3 bases, with 5 bases between the two germline ends. Germline V gene lookup returns CDR1 SGHAT and CDR2 FQNNGV. The CDR3 covers 11 residues. CDR3 sequence: CASSLKETQYF. CDR3 nucleotides: TGTGCCAGCAGTCTAAAAGAGACCCAGTACTTC.

This clonotype occurred many times. This chain links TRBV20-1 with TRBJ2-1; 11 positions agree with TRBD2. The CDR3 covers 16 residues. The V gene's germline CDR1 is DFQATT and CDR2 SNEGSKA (reference sequence). V lost 2 bases and J lost 4; bases outside the gene matches: 7. The chain's CDR3 is CSARSTSGDFYNEQFF. In DNA, the CDR3 is TGCAGTGCTAGATCGACTAGCGGGGACTTTTACAATGAGCAGTTCTTC.

The V call is TRBV7-2, the J call TRBJ2-3, with D perhaps TRBD1 (6 bases). The CDR3 has 15 residues. The V gene's germline CDR1 is SGHTA and CDR2 FQGNSA. Trimming pared 6 bases from V and 4 bases from J, leaving 17 bases between. CDR3: CASRPRGGSADTQYF. CDR3 DNA: TGTGCCAGCAGACCCCGTGGGGGCTCCGCAGATACGCAGTATTTT.

This clonotype was recorded many times. The chain recombines TRBV7-8 with TRBJ1-5, with a tentative D call TRBD1 (6 bases). Looked up from germline, CDR1 is SGHVS and CDR2 is FQNEAQ. V gave up 5 bases and J gave up 3 bases, with 14 bases separating them. The length of the CDR3 is 15 residues. CDR3 residues: CASSPQQGLNQPQHF. The CDR3 DNA reads TGTGCCAGCAGCCCTCAACAGGGACTCAATCAGCCCCAGCATTTT.

The chain links TRBV24-1 to TRBJ2-3; 9 nucleotides line up with TRBD1. The CDR3 is 13 amino acids. Germline trimming cut 9 bases from V and 0 bases from J; bases unmatched to any gene: 0. In germline, CDR1 is KGHDR, CDR2 SFDVKD. CDR3 DNA sequence: TGTGCCACCGGGACAGGGAGCACAGATACGCAGTATTTT. Translating it yields CATGTGSTDTQYF.

This clonotype has at least ten counts. V gene TRBV18 combines with J gene TRBJ2-2, with unresolved D. CDR3 length: 16 residues. Looked up from germline, CDR1 is KGHSH and CDR2 is LQKENI. Trimming stripped 4 bases from V and 8 bases from J, with 20 bases between. Here the CDR3 DNA reads TGTGCCAGCTCACAACGACGTGGTAGTGACCCAGGGGAGCTGTTTTTT. Translated, it gives CASSQRRGSDPGELFF.

This clonotype was seen many times. The CDR3 loop reads CASTRVGRDTQYF. The CDR3 DNA follows: TGTGCCAGCACCCGGGTGGGGAGGGATACGCAGTATTTT. V and J are TRBV6-2 or TRBV6-3 and TRBJ2-3, with D possibly matching TRBD2 (6 bases). V was pared by 7 bases and J by 6 bases, with 14 bases between. The CDR3 is 13 amino acids. The germline CDR1 and CDR2 sequences are MNHEY and SVGEGT.

For the CDR3, the DNA is TGTGCCACCAGCAGAGAGGGTCTCAATCAGCCCCAGCATTTT. Protein: CATSREGLNQPQHF. The gene calls are TRBV15 and TRBJ1-5; no clear D gene. This CDR3 comprises 14 residues. The V gene lost 0 bases and the J gene lost 3 bases, with 6 bases spanning the gap. CDR1 and CDR2 (germline): LNHNV, YYDKDF (reference sequence).

This clonotype was observed many times. The chain has TRBV6-1 and TRBJ1-2, with D perhaps TRBD1 (5 bases). CDR3 length: 15 amino acids. From germline, CDR1 is MNHNS and CDR2 SASEGT. Between the trimmed V and J ends, which lost 3 bases and 3 bases, there was a span of 14 bases. For the CDR3, the DNA is TGTGCCAGCAGTGATAATCCCGGGGCCTACTATGGCTACACCTTC. Amino acid sequence: CASSDNPGAYYGYTF.

Details on this clonotype: Just one base apart from a much larger clone, this may be a read error. As the CDR3 is not closed by the conserved phenylalanine or tryptophan, this likely results from a read error. The chain is built from TRBV5-8 and TRBJ2-7; D possibly corresponds to TRBD2 (5 bases). CDR3 length equals 14 residues. Germline V gene data show CDR1 as SGHTS and CDR2 as YDEGEE. Trimming shortened V by 1 base and J by 6 bases, and 14 bases separated the two germline ends. The CDR3 DNA sequence: TGTGCCAGCAGCTTGAACGGGGATTCTGCCGAGCAGTACCTC. Its protein product is CASSLNGDSAEQYL.

This clonotype was recorded at least ten times. Its ends do not fully match the called genes, so a read error is possible. The rearrangement joins TRBV18 to TRBJ2-5, with D perhaps TRBD2 (5 bases). Germline values: CDR1 KGHSH, CDR2 LQKENI. This CDR3 comprises 15 residues. DNA for the CDR3: TGTGCCAGCTCACCACTACTAGGCCTACAAGAGACCCAATACTTC. Amino acids: CASSPLLGLQETQYF.

This clonotype appeared many times. This chain connects TRBV2 to TRBJ1-2; D uncertain. Germline CDR1 and CDR2: SNHLY and FYNNEI. CDR3 size: 14 residues. The V gene lost 3 bases and the J gene lost 8 bases, with 16 bases spanning the gap. The chain's CDR3 is CASSDRSPAEGYTF. CDR3 coding DNA: TGTGCCAGCAGTGATAGATCCCCGGCGGAGGGCTACACCTTC.

This clonotype was found a few times. The V gene is TRBV5-1, the J gene TRBJ2-2, with D perhaps TRBD1 or TRBD2 (6 bases each). CDR1 SGHRS and CDR2 YFSETQ come from the germline V gene. The CDR3 is made up of 15 amino acids. V lost 0 bases to trimming and J lost 4 bases, with 10 bases between them. The CDR3 DNA follows: TGCGCCAGCAGCTTGGCGGGGGCAGGCACCGGGGAGCTGTTTTTT. Its translation is CASSLAGAGTGELFF.

This clonotype was recorded at least ten times. V is TRBV6-1 and J is TRBJ1-1; a possible D gene is TRBD1 (6 bases). The CDR3 extends over 14 amino acids. CDR1 is MNHNS and CDR2 is SASEGT in the germline V gene. V dropped 7 bases and J dropped 2 bases, with 14 bases sitting between them. The CDR3 coding sequence is TGTGCCAGCATCCCAGGGGTTGGTAACACTGAAGCTTTCTTT. As protein: CASIPGVGNTEAFF.

This clonotype was recorded at least ten times. The rearrangement links TRBV20-1 to TRBJ2-3, with D tentatively TRBD1 (5 bases). Germline CDR1 is DFQATT and CDR2 is SNEGSKA (reference sequence). Trimming removed 3 bases from V and 0 bases from J, with 10 bases in between. The CDR3 runs to 14 residues. DNA for the CDR3: TGCAGTGCTAGGTCAGGGTCTAGCACAGATACGCAGTATTTT. It is translated as CSARSGSSTDTQYF.

This clonotype was found many times. This sequence joins TRBV12-3 or TRBV12-4 and TRBJ1-2; 10 positions agree with TRBD1. J gave up 6 bases and V 5 bases, and 6 bases lay outside the gene matches. CDR3 length: 14 amino acids. In DNA form, the CDR3 reads TGTGCCAGCAGTCCCCGGGACAGGGGAAATGGCTACACCTTC. Translation gives CASSPRDRGNGYTF.

This clonotype was recorded at least ten times. The chain carries TRBV7-8 and TRBJ1-1; 7 positions agree with TRBD1. Per the germline V gene, CDR1 is SGHVS and CDR2 is FQNEAQ. CDR3 size: 14 residues. J lost 4 bases, V lost 4 bases, and 6 bases had no gene match. This CDR3 is CASSSDRDSTEAFF. The CDR3 region has the DNA TGTGCCAGCAGCTCTGACAGGGATAGCACTGAAGCTTTCTTT.

The chain joins TRBV19 to TRBJ1-2; maybe TRBD1 (5 bases). Germline V gene data show CDR1 as LNHDA and CDR2 as SQIVND (reference sequence). This CDR3 is built from 14 residues. With 4 bases removed from V and 4 bases from J, the gap between germline ends came to 13 bases. CDR3 amino acids: CASSTPDSIYGYTF. CDR3 DNA sequence: TGTGCCAGTAGTACGCCAGACAGCATCTATGGCTACACCTTC. The full variable domain, completed using reference TRBV19 and TRBJ1-2, is DGGITQSPKYLFRKEGQNVTLSCEQNLNHDAMYWYRQDPGQGLRLIYYSQIVNDFQKGDIAEGYSVSREKKESFPLTVTSAQKNPTAFYLCASSTPDSIYGYTFGSGTRLTVV.

Many counts were recorded for this clonotype. This chain uses TRBV5-1 with TRBJ2-7; TRBD2 matches at 9 bases. V gave up 4 bases and J gave up 2 bases; unmatched junction bases: 10. This CDR3 is 16 amino acids long. Looked up from germline, CDR1 is SGHRS and CDR2 is YFSETQ. CDR3: CASSVAAGGAAYEQYF. The CDR3 DNA follows: TGCGCCAGCAGCGTGGCGGCGGGAGGGGCGGCCTACGAGCAGTACTTC.

With regard to this clonotype: This could be a read error, since a much larger clone is one nucleotide away. J is TRBJ2-5 and V is TRBV27; D is unresolved. The CDR3 is 12 amino acids. Germline-derived CDR1 and CDR2 are MNHEY and SMNVEV (reference sequence). The CDR3 spells CASGLIQETQHF. Written as DNA, the CDR3 is TGTGCCAGCGGGCTAATACAAGAGACCCAGCACTTC.

This clonotype was found many times. The chain couples TRBV11-2 to TRBJ1-5; D call uncertain. This CDR3 is built from 15 residues. The germline V gene has CDR1 SGHAT and CDR2 FQNNGV. Trimming removed 5 bases from V and 3 bases from J, with 14 bases in between. CDR3 nucleotides: TGTGCCAGCAGCGACTCGTCCGGGAACAATCAGCCCCAGCATTTT. It translates to CASSDSSGNNQPQHF.

This clonotype was seen many times. The gene calls are TRBV7-6 and TRBJ1-6, with D perhaps TRBD1 (6 bases). This CDR3 has 15 residues. The germline V gene encodes CDR1 SGHVS and CDR2 FNYEAQ. The V and J ends lost 2 bases and 4 bases respectively, with 9 bases between them. In DNA, the CDR3 is TGTGCCAGCAGCTTACGAACAGGGTATAATTCACCCCTCCACTTT. Encoded protein: CASSLRTGYNSPLHF. Looking up the rest from reference TRBV7-6 and TRBJ1-6 gives the full variable domain: GAGVSQSPRYKVTKRGQDVALRCDPISGHVSLYWYRQALGQGPEFLTYFNYEAQQDKSGLPNDRFSAERPEGSISTLTIQRTEQRDSAMYRCASSLRTGYNSPLHFGNGTRLTVT.

This clonotype was found many times. This rearrangement joins TRBV30 to TRBJ2-7; the D gene is possibly TRBD2 (5 bases). V was clipped by 7 bases and J by 0 bases, with 13 bases between them. Germline values: CDR1 GTSNPN, CDR2 SVGIG (reference sequence). This CDR3 contains 13 residues. The CDR3 here is CAFGGGLSYEQYF. The CDR3 DNA is TGTGCCTTTGGAGGTGGACTCTCCTACGAGCAGTACTTC.

The V call is TRBV20-1, the J call TRBJ2-3, with a possible D match to TRBD1 (5 bases). The CDR3 loop spans 13 amino acids. The germline V gene has CDR1 DFQATT and CDR2 SNEGSKA (reference sequence). The ends were cut back, 6 bases at V and 2 bases at J, with 12 bases in the middle. The CDR3 sequence is CSATDSHTDTQYF. CDR3 DNA sequence: TGCAGTGCGACTGACAGCCACACAGATACGCAGTATTTT.

There are a few counts of this clonotype. This sequence joins TRBV10-3 and TRBJ2-2, with TRBD1 matching 9 bases. Trimming at V came to 4 bases and at J to 0 bases, leaving 0 bases not matched to a gene. Germline V gene lookup returns CDR1 ENHRY and CDR2 SYGVKD. The CDR3 runs 15 residues. In DNA form, the CDR3 reads TGTGCCATCAGTGGGACAGGGGCGAACACCGGGGAGCTGTTTTTT. Residues: CAISGTGANTGELFF.

This chain joins TRBV19 and TRBJ2-5, with TRBD2 matching over 11 bases. Trimming cost V 3 bases and J 8 bases; bases outside gene matches: 11. Germline CDR1 and CDR2: LNHDA and SQIVND (reference sequence). The CDR3 is 16 amino acids. CDR3 sequence reads: CASSISVAGGRDTQYF. In nucleotides, the CDR3 is TGTGCCAGTAGTATCAGCGTAGCGGGGGGGCGGGACACCCAGTACTTC.

This chain connects TRBV7-6 to TRBJ2-1; no firm D call. The CDR3 runs to 16 residues. The V and J ends lost 5 bases and 7 bases respectively, with 21 bases between them. Germline values: CDR1 SGHVS, CDR2 FNYEAQ. In nucleotides, the CDR3 is TGTGCCAGCAGCCTCGAACACCGAGTGGATGGTAATGAGCAGTTCTTC. This sequence encodes CASSLEHRVDGNEQFF.

This clonotype has only a few counts. The rearrangement links TRBV20-1 to TRBJ1-1; D remains ambiguous. CDR3 size: 15 residues. Germline V gene sequence: CDR1 DFQATT, CDR2 SNEGSKA (reference sequence). With 3 bases removed from V and 1 base from J, the gap between germline ends came to 15 bases. Here the CDR3 DNA reads TGCAGTGCTAGTCCGGTCCTCAGACCGAACACTGAAGCTTTCTTT. Translating gives CSASPVLRPNTEAFF.